A selection of T cell receptor beta chains follows, all from one sample in a study of T cell responses to AZD1222 COVID-19 vaccine. Profiled with immunoSEQ multiplex PCR; TCRdb holds only in-frame clones, not every one. The sample contains about 180,000 clones, 85% to 90% of which appear only once. Sample: peripheral blood, taken on day 0 of AZD1222 vaccination. The receptor set was obtained from an adult in good health. Both conserved end residues are part of each CDR3. The D gene is left open where the match is weak. Size is omitted from some rows. Given values are once, few, many or a class for expanded clones.

j_call,clone_size,d_call,v_call,cdr3_nt,cdr3_aa
TRBJ1-5,-,-,TRBV27,TGTGCCAGCAGTTTAGGTGGTCCTGGCGGGGTAAGCAATCAGCCCCAGCATTTT,CASSLGGPGGVSNQPQHF
TRBJ1-5,-,-,TRBV6-5,TGTGCCAGCAGTTTGATGAGACAGTATAGCAATCAGCCCCAGCATTTT,CASSLMRQYSNQPQHF
TRBJ2-5,once,-,TRBV19,TGTGCCAGTAGCCCTTCCTGGGGGGAGACCCAGTACTTC,CASSPSWGETQYF
TRBJ1-6,-,TRBD1,TRBV30,TGTGCCGTTACCGGGACAGTAAATTCACCCCTCCACTTT,CAVTGTVNSPLHF
TRBJ2-3,-,-,TRBV7-3,TGTGCCAGCAGCCCGAGTGGAAGCACAGATACGCAGTATTTT,CASSPSGSTDTQYF
TRBJ2-2,-,-,TRBV19,TGTGCCAGTAGTTCGGGGATCACCGGGGAGCTGTTTTTT,CASSSGITGELFF
TRBJ1-1,-,-,TRBV2,TGTGCCAGCAGCGACTCGGGGGCGAACACTGAAGCTTTCTTT,CASSDSGANTEAFF
TRBJ2-1,once,-,TRBV7-3,TGTGCCAGCAGCCCCGGGACTCTCCCCTCCTATGAGCAGTTCTTC,CASSPGTLPSYEQFF
TRBJ2-3,-,-,TRBV11-1,TGTGCCAGCAGCTTAAGGGGCGGATCTAGCACAGATACGCAGTATTTT,CASSLRGGSSTDTQYF
TRBJ2-5,-,-,TRBV19,TGTGCCAGTAATCAGGGTCGGGCGGAGACCCAGTACTTC,CASNQGRAETQYF
TRBJ2-1,-,TRBD2,TRBV19,TGTGCCAGTAGTCGCGGACTAGCGGGAGACAATGAGCAGTTCTTC,CASSRGLAGDNEQFF
TRBJ1-6,-,-,TRBV11-2,TGTGCCAGCAGCTTCCGGGGTTCACCCCTCCACTTT,CASSFRGSPLHF
TRBJ1-2,-,-,TRBV7-7,TGTGCTAGCATCCCCGACTTCGTTCGATATGGCTACACCTTC,CASIPDFVRYGYTF
TRBJ2-7,once,TRBD2,TRBV5-1,TGCGCCAGCAGCTTGGAACTAGCGGGAAGCTACGAGCAGTACTTC,CASSLELAGSYEQYF